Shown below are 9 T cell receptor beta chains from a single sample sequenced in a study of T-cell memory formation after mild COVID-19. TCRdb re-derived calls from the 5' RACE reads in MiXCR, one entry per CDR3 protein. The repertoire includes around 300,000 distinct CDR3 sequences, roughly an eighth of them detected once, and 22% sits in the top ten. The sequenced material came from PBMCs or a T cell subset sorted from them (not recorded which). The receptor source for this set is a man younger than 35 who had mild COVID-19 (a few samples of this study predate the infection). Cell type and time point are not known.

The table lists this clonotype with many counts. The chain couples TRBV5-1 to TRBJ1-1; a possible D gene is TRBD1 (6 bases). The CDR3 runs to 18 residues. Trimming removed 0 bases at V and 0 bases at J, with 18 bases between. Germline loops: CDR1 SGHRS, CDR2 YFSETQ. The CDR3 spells CASSLVGGGSVLNTEAFF. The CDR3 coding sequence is TGCGCCAGCAGCTTGGTCGGAGGGGGATCAGTTCTGAACACTGAAGCTTTCTTT.

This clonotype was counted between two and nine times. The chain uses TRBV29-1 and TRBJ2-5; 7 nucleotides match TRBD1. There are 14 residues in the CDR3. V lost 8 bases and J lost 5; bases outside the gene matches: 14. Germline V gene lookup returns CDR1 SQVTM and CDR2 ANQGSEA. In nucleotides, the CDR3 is TGCAGCTACGCAATAGGGGGCGTTTGGGAGACCCAGTACTTC. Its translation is CSYAIGGVWETQYF.

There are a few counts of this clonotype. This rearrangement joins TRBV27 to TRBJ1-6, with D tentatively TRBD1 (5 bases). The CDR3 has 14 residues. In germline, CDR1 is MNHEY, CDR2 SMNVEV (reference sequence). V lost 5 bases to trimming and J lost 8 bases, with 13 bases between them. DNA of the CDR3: TGTGCCAGCAGTCGACGACAGAGAGATTCACCCCTCCACTTT. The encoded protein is CASSRRQRDSPLHF.

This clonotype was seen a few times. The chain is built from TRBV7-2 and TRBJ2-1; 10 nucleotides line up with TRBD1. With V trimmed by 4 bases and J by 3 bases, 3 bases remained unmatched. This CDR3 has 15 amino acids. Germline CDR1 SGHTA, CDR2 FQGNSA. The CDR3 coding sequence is TGTGCCAGCAGCTCTCGGACAGGGGGCTACAATGAGCAGTTCTTC. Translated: CASSSRTGGYNEQFF.

The CDR3 nucleotides read TGCAGCGTTGTTGCGCAAGAGACCCAGTACTTC. Translating gives CSVVAQETQYF. V and J are TRBV29-1 and TRBJ2-5; the D is unclear. This CDR3 has 11 residues. Trimming shortened V by 4 bases and J by 2 bases, and 5 bases separated the two germline ends. Germline V gives CDR1 SQVTM, CDR2 ANQGSEA. The full variable domain, in which reference TRBV29-1 and TRBJ2-5 provide the parts outside the CDR3, is SAVISQKPSRDICQRGTSLTIQCQVDSQVTMMFWYRQQPGQSLTLIATANQGSEATYESGFVIDKFPISRPNLTFSTLTVSNMSPEDSSIYLCSVVAQETQYFGPGTRLLVL.

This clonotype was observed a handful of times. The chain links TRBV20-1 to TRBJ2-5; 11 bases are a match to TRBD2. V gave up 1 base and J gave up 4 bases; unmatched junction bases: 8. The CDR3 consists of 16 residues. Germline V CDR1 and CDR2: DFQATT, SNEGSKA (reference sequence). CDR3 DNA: TGCAGTGCTAGAGCCCTAGCGGGGGGCAAATTAGAGACCCAGTACTTC. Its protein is CSARALAGGKLETQYF.

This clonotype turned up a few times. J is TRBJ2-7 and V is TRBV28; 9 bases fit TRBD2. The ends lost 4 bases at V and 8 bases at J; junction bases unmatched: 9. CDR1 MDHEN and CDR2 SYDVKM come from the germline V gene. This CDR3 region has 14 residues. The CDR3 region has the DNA TGTGCCAGCAGTTCACCCGCGGGGGGGCCCCAGCAGTACGTC. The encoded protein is CASSSPAGGPQQYV.

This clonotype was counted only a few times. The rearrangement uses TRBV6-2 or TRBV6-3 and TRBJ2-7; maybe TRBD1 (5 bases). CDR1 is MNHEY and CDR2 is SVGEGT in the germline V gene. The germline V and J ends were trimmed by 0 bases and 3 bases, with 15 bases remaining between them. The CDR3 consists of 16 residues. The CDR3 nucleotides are TGTGCCAGCAGTTACTCGATAGGGGCCGCGTTCTACGAGCAGTACTTC. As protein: CASSYSIGAAFYEQYF.

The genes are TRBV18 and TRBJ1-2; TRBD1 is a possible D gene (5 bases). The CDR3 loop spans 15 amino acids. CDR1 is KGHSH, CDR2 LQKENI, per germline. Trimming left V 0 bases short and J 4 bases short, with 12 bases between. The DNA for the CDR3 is TGTGCCAGCTCACCACCGGGGTTCGGGGGCTATGGCTACACCTTC. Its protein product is CASSPPGFGGYGYTF. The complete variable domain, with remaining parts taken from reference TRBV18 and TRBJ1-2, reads NAGVMQNPRHLVRRRGQEARLRCSPMKGHSHVYWYRQLPEEGLKFMVYLQKENIIDESGMPKERFSAEFPKEGPSILRIQQVVRGDSAAYFCASSPPGFGGYGYTFGSGTRLTVV.